The rows below give T cell receptor beta chains drawn from one sample of a study of Ad26.COV2.S vaccination and SARS-CoV-2 variants. Profiling relied on immunoSEQ multiplex PCR, and the TCRdb table lists in-frame clones only, not all of them. The data hold some 340,000 clones, with roughly 80% observed a single time. The sequences come from peripheral blood, collected in a trial of Ad26.COV2.S vaccine versus placebo. Receptors were obtained from a person aged 18-60 years who received the Ad26.COV2.S COVID-19 vaccine or a placebo. The CDR3 runs from the conserved cysteine through the conserved F or W. The D gene is left open where the match is weak. Size is stated for part of the rows, as once, few or many counts, or as a class when the clone is expanded.

J | size | V | D | CDR3 | DNA
TRBJ2-3 | - | TRBV4-2 | TRBD2 | CASSQDWTRTSGFTDTQYF | TGTGCCAGCAGCCAAGATTGGACCCGGACTAGCGGCTTCACAGATACGCAGTATTTT
TRBJ1-1 | - | TRBV14 | - | CASSPGQFREAFF | TGTGCCAGCAGCCCCGGACAGTTCCGTGAAGCTTTCTTT
TRBJ2-3 | - | TRBV12-1 | - | CASSGTGGGTDTQYF | TGTGCCAGCAGCGGGACAGGGGGCGGCACAGATACGCAGTATTTT
TRBJ2-7 | - | TRBV5-6 | - | CASSLNPGPYEQYF | TGTGCCAGCAGCTTGAATCCGGGCCCCTACGAGCAGTACTTC
TRBJ1-1 | - | TRBV28 | TRBD1 | CASSSGQGVGEAFF | TGTGCCAGCAGCTCAGGACAGGGGGTCGGTGAAGCTTTCTTT
TRBJ1-1 | - | TRBV5-1 | - | CASTSTGGIPEAFF | TGCGCCAGCACCTCCACCGGGGGGATCCCTGAAGCTTTCTTT
TRBJ1-1 | - | TRBV5-1 | - | CASSLGLDGVTEAFF | TGCGCCAGCAGCTTGGGTCTAGATGGGGTCACTGAAGCTTTCTTT
TRBJ2-3 | - | TRBV10-3 | - | CAISEEFTDTQYF | TGTGCCATCAGTGAGGAATTCACAGATACGCAGTATTTT
TRBJ2-2 | - | TRBV10-1 | - | CASRGRVPTGELFF | TGCGCCAGCAGAGGAAGGGTTCCCACCGGGGAGCTGTTTTTT
TRBJ2-6 | - | TRBV5-3 | - | CARSPGRSGANVLTF | TGTGCCAGAAGCCCGGGGAGATCTGGGGCCAACGTCCTGACTTTC
TRBJ2-2 | - | TRBV5-4 | - | CASSLIDTGELFF | TGTGCCAGCAGCTTAATAGACACCGGGGAGCTGTTTTTT
TRBJ2-7 | - | TRBV19 | TRBD1 | CASSRRDRNYEQYF | TGTGCCAGTAGTAGACGGGACAGGAACTACGAGCAGTACTTC
TRBJ1-2 | once | TRBV6-5 | - | CASISDRNYGYTF | TGTGCCAGCATCTCCGACAGAAACTATGGCTACACCTTC
TRBJ2-6 | - | TRBV6-2/TRBV6-3 | - | CASSYLFGRNSGANVLTF | TGTGCCAGCAGTTACCTATTCGGACGGAACTCTGGGGCCAACGTCCTGACTTTC
TRBJ2-7 | once | TRBV29-1 | TRBD1 | CSVDHGPGGSTYEQYF | TGCAGCGTTGATCATGGGCCAGGGGGCAGCACCTACGAGCAGTACTTC
TRBJ1-3 | - | TRBV19 | - | CATTRGSKTIYF | TGTGCCACTACAAGGGGCTCGAAGACCATATATTTT
TRBJ2-2 | once | TRBV4-1 | TRBD2 | CASSQPTSGLNTGELFF | TGCGCCAGCAGTCAACCGACTAGCGGGTTGAACACCGGGGAGCTGTTTTTT
TRBJ2-3 | - | TRBV7-2 | - | CASSLEGEVTQYF | TGTGCCAGCAGCTTAGAGGGGGAGGTTACGCAGTATTTT
TRBJ2-7 | - | TRBV2 | - | CASSEALGLPTKVQYF | TGTGCCAGCAGTGAAGCGCTGGGGCTCCCAACTAAGGTGCAGTACTTC
TRBJ2-2 | few | TRBV5-1 | - | CASSLAGWAGELFF | TGCGCCAGCAGCTTGGCGGGGTGGGCCGGGGAGCTGTTTTTT
TRBJ2-7 | once | TRBV18 | - | CASSPNRDHEQYF | TGTGCCAGCTCACCAAACAGGGACCACGAGCAGTACTTC